The clone carrying this T cell receptor (beta chain) was seen more than once but under ten times. The CDR3 spans 15 residues. V dropped 3 bases and J dropped 1; count of bases not matched to a gene: 5. Germline values: CDR1 MNHEY, CDR2 SMNVEV (reference sequence). The data were obtained in a study of tumour-infiltrating T cells in Burkitt lymphoma. About the study: Survival, overall and progression-free, tracked with productive clonality.

Sequencing used immunoSEQ multiplex PCR; TCRdb keeps in-frame clones, though not all of them. Among roughly 15,000 clones listed, around four fifths were seen once. The TCR was taken from a human donor with diffuse large B-cell lymphoma. The chain uses TRBV27 and TRBJ2-5; TRBD1 matches 7 bases. The sequenced sample was tumor tissue. DNA for the CDR3: TGTGCCAGCAGTTTTTTCGACAGGGTCCAAGAGACCCAGTACTTC. Translating gives CASSFFDRVQETQYF.